A selection of T cell receptor beta chains follows, all from one sample in a study of HIV-infected patients and healthy controls. TCRdb re-analysed the 5' RACE reads in MiXCR, keeping a single row per CDR3 protein. Of more than 8,500 distinct CDR3 sequences in the sample, roughly 5.8% were seen once. Sequenced input: blood. Receptors originate from an adult in good health. The CDR3 runs from the conserved cysteine through the conserved F or W. Fields, in order: CDR3 protein, V gene, J gene, D gene, CDR3 length. A D gene is named only where the DNA matches it firmly.

CDR3aa: CASSQGASNKLFF
v_gene: TRBV4-1
j_gene: TRBJ1-4
d_gene: NA
len: 13

CDR3aa: CASSLLGRGNTEAFF
v_gene: TRBV7-2
j_gene: TRBJ1-1
d_gene: NA
len: 15

CDR3aa: CASSSDPRLREQYF
v_gene: TRBV27
j_gene: TRBJ2-7
d_gene: NA
len: 14

CDR3aa: CASSSYGSVRETQYF
v_gene: TRBV14
j_gene: TRBJ2-5
d_gene: NA
len: 15

CDR3aa: CASSLGTGRRETQYF
v_gene: TRBV7-2
j_gene: TRBJ2-5
d_gene: TRBD1
len: 15

CDR3aa: CSAETGFGYTF
v_gene: TRBV20-1
j_gene: TRBJ1-2
d_gene: TRBD1
len: 11

CDR3aa: CASSWGQGTLTETQYF
v_gene: TRBV5-1
j_gene: TRBJ2-5
d_gene: TRBD1
len: 16

CDR3aa: CASSPGLGRYEQYF
v_gene: TRBV3-1
j_gene: TRBJ2-7
d_gene: TRBD2
len: 14

CDR3aa: CATSDVPGYEQYF
v_gene: TRBV24-1
j_gene: TRBJ2-7
d_gene: NA
len: 13

CDR3aa: CASSLVGGDQPQHF
v_gene: TRBV7-9
j_gene: TRBJ1-5
d_gene: NA
len: 14

CDR3aa: CASSLSRSNTGELFF
v_gene: TRBV27
j_gene: TRBJ2-2
d_gene: NA
len: 15

CDR3aa: CASSLGTLPNAANEKLFF
v_gene: TRBV12-3/TRBV12-4
j_gene: TRBJ1-4
d_gene: NA
len: 18

CDR3aa: CDSSPAYNEQVF
v_gene: TRBV3-1
j_gene: TRBJ2-1
d_gene: NA
len: 12

CDR3aa: CASRRQRSGANVLTF
v_gene: TRBV12-3/TRBV12-4
j_gene: TRBJ2-6
d_gene: NA
len: 15

CDR3aa: CAWSVPTMNTEAFF
v_gene: TRBV30
j_gene: TRBJ1-1
d_gene: NA
len: 14

CDR3aa: CACDGGNQPQHF
v_gene: TRBV30
j_gene: TRBJ1-5
d_gene: NA
len: 12

CDR3aa: CASSSRFRAGSASETQYF
v_gene: TRBV6-5
j_gene: TRBJ2-5
d_gene: NA
len: 18

CDR3aa: CAWSVRDSNEKLFF
v_gene: TRBV30
j_gene: TRBJ1-4
d_gene: NA
len: 14

CDR3aa: CASSWRGLDTEAFF
v_gene: TRBV5-1
j_gene: TRBJ1-1
d_gene: TRBD1
len: 14

CDR3aa: CASSYGGGNTGELFF
v_gene: TRBV7-3
j_gene: TRBJ2-2
d_gene: NA
len: 15

CDR3aa: CASSVWQILSGANVLTF
v_gene: TRBV9
j_gene: TRBJ2-6
d_gene: NA
len: 17

CDR3aa: CASSNPNQPQHF
v_gene: TRBV6-2/TRBV6-3
j_gene: TRBJ1-5
d_gene: NA
len: 12

CDR3aa: CASSSSMGHTEAFF
v_gene: TRBV7-9
j_gene: TRBJ1-1
d_gene: NA
len: 14

CDR3aa: CAWSVQPNSPLHF
v_gene: TRBV30
j_gene: TRBJ1-6
d_gene: NA
len: 13

CDR3aa: CASSLLGGVGSDTQYF
v_gene: TRBV7-3
j_gene: TRBJ2-3
d_gene: NA
len: 16

CDR3aa: CASSLVVGGSALSGANVLTF
v_gene: TRBV7-2
j_gene: TRBJ2-6
d_gene: TRBD2
len: 20

CDR3aa: CASSLPGSSISGANVLTF
v_gene: TRBV5-1
j_gene: TRBJ2-6
d_gene: NA
len: 18

CDR3aa: CASSLYSSSYNEQFF
v_gene: TRBV7-2
j_gene: TRBJ2-1
d_gene: NA
len: 15

CDR3aa: CASRLGQPNNEQFF
v_gene: TRBV7-9
j_gene: TRBJ2-1
d_gene: NA
len: 14

CDR3aa: CASRRQGTVYNEQFF
v_gene: TRBV5-1
j_gene: TRBJ2-1
d_gene: TRBD1
len: 15

CDR3aa: CASSQDLGTGNIYGYTF
v_gene: TRBV4-2
j_gene: TRBJ1-2
d_gene: TRBD1
len: 17

CDR3aa: CAWSGGGEAFF
v_gene: TRBV30
j_gene: TRBJ1-1
d_gene: NA
len: 11

CDR3aa: CASSLDAISNTGELFF
v_gene: TRBV5-1
j_gene: TRBJ2-2
d_gene: NA
len: 16

CDR3aa: CASSELSYAGNTIYF
v_gene: TRBV28
j_gene: TRBJ1-3
d_gene: NA
len: 15

CDR3aa: CASQTYSNQPQHF
v_gene: TRBV19
j_gene: TRBJ1-5
d_gene: NA
len: 13

CDR3aa: CASRPPNSGSYNEQFF
v_gene: TRBV5-1
j_gene: TRBJ2-1
d_gene: NA
len: 16

CDR3aa: CASSYSWEGGRTDTQYF
v_gene: TRBV6-5
j_gene: TRBJ2-3
d_gene: TRBD2
len: 17

CDR3aa: CASSPSQETQYF
v_gene: TRBV19
j_gene: TRBJ2-5
d_gene: NA
len: 12

CDR3aa: CASSFGDTQYF
v_gene: TRBV7-9
j_gene: TRBJ2-3
d_gene: NA
len: 11

CDR3aa: CASSLDSSSYNEQFF
v_gene: TRBV5-1
j_gene: TRBJ2-1
d_gene: NA
len: 15

CDR3aa: CASSWDSGSGNEQFF
v_gene: TRBV5-4
j_gene: TRBJ2-1
d_gene: TRBD2
len: 15

CDR3aa: CASRKGVGAPWDTQYF
v_gene: TRBV9
j_gene: TRBJ2-3
d_gene: NA
len: 16

CDR3aa: CASSIDHGSLNTGELFF
v_gene: TRBV19
j_gene: TRBJ2-2
d_gene: NA
len: 17

CDR3aa: CASSLSGYEQYF
v_gene: TRBV7-8
j_gene: TRBJ2-7
d_gene: NA
len: 12

CDR3aa: CASSESVGGANIQYF
v_gene: TRBV2
j_gene: TRBJ2-4
d_gene: TRBD2
len: 15

CDR3aa: CASSPGTTRPATNEKLFF
v_gene: TRBV7-9
j_gene: TRBJ1-4
d_gene: NA
len: 18

CDR3aa: CASSLTTSGSIFPNNEQFF
v_gene: TRBV7-6
j_gene: TRBJ2-1
d_gene: TRBD2
len: 19

CDR3aa: CASSIGNADYGYTF
v_gene: TRBV19
j_gene: TRBJ1-2
d_gene: NA
len: 14

CDR3aa: CASSSTPGHLNSPLHF
v_gene: TRBV5-1
j_gene: TRBJ1-6
d_gene: NA
len: 16

CDR3aa: CASSGQISYNEQFF
v_gene: TRBV2
j_gene: TRBJ2-1
d_gene: NA
len: 14

CDR3aa: CASSLAGYAYEQYF
v_gene: TRBV14
j_gene: TRBJ2-7
d_gene: TRBD2
len: 14

CDR3aa: CASSLTASGNTIYF
v_gene: TRBV7-2
j_gene: TRBJ1-3
d_gene: NA
len: 14

CDR3aa: CSVSRQGHEQYF
v_gene: TRBV29-1
j_gene: TRBJ2-7
d_gene: TRBD1
len: 12